This TCR beta chain was profiled in a study of graft-versus-host responses after intestinal transplantation. Study summary: Recipients were given multivisceral, liver-intestinal, or isolated intestinal transplants. Study observations and caveats: Peak circulating GvH clone levels tracked with early post-transplant HvG declines.

The protocol was immunoSEQ multiplex PCR, while the TCRdb copy is restricted to in-frame clones and leaves out a portion. The sample includes roughly 97,000 clones, roughly 90% of them seen just once. As regards this clone: Its antigen is not known.

The V and J ends lost 2 bases and 0 bases respectively, with 8 bases between them. The CDR3 contains 15 residues. Germline loops: CDR1 MNHEY, CDR2 SVGAGI. This receptor was obtained from a human patient who received an intestinal transplant, so some T cells may come from the graft donor. The sample here was PBMCs, taken roughly 450 days after intestinal transplant. The V and J genes are TRBV6-5 and TRBJ1-5; maybe TRBD1 (5 bases). The CDR3, as DNA: TGTGCCAGCAGTTACACCGGGGGTAGCAATCAGCCCCAGCATTTT. It specifies CASSYTGGSNQPQHF.